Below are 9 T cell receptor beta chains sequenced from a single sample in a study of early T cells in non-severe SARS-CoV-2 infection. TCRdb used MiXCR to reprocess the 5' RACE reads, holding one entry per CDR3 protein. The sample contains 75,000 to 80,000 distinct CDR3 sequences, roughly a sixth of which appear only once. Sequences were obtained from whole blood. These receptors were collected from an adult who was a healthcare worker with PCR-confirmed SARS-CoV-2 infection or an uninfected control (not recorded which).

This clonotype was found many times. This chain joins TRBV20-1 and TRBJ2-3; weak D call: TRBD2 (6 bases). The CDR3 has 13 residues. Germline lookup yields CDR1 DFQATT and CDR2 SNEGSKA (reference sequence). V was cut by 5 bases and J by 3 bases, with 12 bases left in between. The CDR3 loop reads CSAGLRRTDTQYF. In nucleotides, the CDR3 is TGCAGTGCTGGACTACGTAGAACAGATACGCAGTATTTT.

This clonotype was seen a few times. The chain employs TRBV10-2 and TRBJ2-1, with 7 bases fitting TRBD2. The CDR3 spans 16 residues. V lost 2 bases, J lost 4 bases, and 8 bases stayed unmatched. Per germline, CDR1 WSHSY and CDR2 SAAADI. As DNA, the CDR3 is TGCGCCAGCAGTGAGGGGTTGGCGGGGGTTTACAATGAGCAGTTCTTC. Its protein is CASSEGLAGVYNEQFF.

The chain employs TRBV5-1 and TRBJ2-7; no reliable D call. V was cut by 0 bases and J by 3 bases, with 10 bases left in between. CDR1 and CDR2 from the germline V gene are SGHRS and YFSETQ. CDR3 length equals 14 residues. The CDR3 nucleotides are TGCGCCAGCAGCTTGGACTTCCAGAGCTACGAGCAGTACTTC. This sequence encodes CASSLDFQSYEQYF. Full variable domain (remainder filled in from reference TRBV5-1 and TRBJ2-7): KAGVTQTPRYLIKTRGQQVTLSCSPISGHRSVSWYQQTPGQGLQFLFEYFSETQRNKGNFPGRFSGRQFSNSRSEMNVSTLELGDSALYLCASSLDFQSYEQYFGPGTRLTVT.

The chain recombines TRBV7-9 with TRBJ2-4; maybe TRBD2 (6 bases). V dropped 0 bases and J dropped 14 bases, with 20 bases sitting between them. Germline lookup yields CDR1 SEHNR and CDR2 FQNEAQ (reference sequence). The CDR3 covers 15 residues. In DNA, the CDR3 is TGTGCCAGCAGCTTAGCGCGTGGAGGGCCCGGGCTGGAGTACTTC. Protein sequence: CASSLARGGPGLEYF. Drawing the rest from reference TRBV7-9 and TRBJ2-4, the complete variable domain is DTGVSQNPRHKITKRGQNVTFRCDPISEHNRLYWYRQTLGQGPEFLTYFQNEAQLEKSRLLSDRFSAERPKGSFSTLEIQRTEQGDSAMYLCASSLARGGPGLEYFGAGTRLSVL.

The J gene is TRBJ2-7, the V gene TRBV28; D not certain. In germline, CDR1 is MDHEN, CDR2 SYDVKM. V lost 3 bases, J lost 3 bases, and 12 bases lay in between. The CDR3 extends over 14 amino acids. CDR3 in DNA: TGTGCCAGCAGTTTCCCGGGTCCCGGCTACGAGCAGTACTTC. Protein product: CASSFPGPGYEQYF.

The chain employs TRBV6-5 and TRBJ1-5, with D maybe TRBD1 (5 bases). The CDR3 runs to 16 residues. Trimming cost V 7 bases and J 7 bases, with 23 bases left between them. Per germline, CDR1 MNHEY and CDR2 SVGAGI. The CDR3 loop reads CASKPGLGGARQPQHF. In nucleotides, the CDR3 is TGTGCCAGCAAACCCGGGCTTGGGGGTGCGAGGCAGCCCCAGCATTTT.

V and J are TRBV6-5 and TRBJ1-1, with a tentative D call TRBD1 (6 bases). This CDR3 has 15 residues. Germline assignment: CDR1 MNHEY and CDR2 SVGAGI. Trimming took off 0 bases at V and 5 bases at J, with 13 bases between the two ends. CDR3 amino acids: CASSYSAGAQTEAFF. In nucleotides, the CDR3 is TGTGCCAGCAGTTACTCGGCGGGGGCGCAGACTGAAGCTTTCTTT.

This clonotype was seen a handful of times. This CDR3 reads CATRARAPGSYEQFF. DNA of the CDR3: TGTGCCACCAGAGCCCGGGCCCCAGGCTCCTATGAGCAGTTCTTC. The chain links TRBV24-1 to TRBJ2-1; D gene uncertain. Germline V gene data show CDR1 as KGHDR and CDR2 as SFDVKD. V shed 7 bases and J shed 8 bases, with 20 bases lying between them. CDR3 length equals 15 residues.

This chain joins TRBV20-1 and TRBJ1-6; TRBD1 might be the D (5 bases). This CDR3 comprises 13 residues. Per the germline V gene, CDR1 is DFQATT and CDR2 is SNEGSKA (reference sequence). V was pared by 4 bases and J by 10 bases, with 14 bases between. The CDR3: CSATQGRWSPLHF. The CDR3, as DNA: TGCAGTGCTACCCAGGGAAGGTGGTCACCCCTCCACTTT.